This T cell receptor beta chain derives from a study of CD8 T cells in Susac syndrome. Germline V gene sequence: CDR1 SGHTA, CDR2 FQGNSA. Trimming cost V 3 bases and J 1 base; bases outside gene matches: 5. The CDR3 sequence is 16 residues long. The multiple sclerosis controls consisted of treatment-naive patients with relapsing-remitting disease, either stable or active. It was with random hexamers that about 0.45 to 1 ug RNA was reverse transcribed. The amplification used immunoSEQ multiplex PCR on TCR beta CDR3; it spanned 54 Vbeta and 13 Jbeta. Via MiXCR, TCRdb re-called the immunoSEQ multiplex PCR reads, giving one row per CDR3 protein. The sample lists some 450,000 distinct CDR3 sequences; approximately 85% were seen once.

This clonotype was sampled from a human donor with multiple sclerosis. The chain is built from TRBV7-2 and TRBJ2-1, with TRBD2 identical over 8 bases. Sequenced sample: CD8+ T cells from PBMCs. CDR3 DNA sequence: TGTGCCAGCAGCTTGGCGGGGGGCTATTCCTACAATGAGCAGTTCTTC. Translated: CASSLAGGYSYNEQFF.